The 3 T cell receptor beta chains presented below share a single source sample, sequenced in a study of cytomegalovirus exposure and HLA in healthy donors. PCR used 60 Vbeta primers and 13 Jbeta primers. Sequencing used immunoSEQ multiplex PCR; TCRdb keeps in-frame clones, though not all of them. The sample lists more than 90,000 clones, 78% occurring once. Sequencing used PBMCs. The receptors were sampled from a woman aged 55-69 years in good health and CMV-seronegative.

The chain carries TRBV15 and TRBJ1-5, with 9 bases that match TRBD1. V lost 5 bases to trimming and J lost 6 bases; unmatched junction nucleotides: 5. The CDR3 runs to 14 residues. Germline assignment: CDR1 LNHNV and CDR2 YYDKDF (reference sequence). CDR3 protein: CATSQDRGGQPQHF. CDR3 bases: TGTGCCACCAGCCAGGACAGGGGAGGTCAGCCCCAGCATTTT.

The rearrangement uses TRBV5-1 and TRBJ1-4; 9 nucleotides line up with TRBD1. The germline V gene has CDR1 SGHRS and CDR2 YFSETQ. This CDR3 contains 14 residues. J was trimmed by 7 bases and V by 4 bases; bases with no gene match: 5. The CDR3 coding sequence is TGCGCCAGCAGCCCGGGACAGGGCGTTGAAAAACTGTTTTTT. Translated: CASSPGQGVEKLFF.

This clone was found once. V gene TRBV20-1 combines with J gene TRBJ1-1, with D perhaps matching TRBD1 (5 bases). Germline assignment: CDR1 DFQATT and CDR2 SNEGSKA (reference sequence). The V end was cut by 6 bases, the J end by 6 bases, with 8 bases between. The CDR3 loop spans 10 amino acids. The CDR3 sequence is CSAAGAEAFF. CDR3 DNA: TGCAGTGCCGCGGGGGCTGAAGCTTTCTTT.